The 7 T cell receptor beta chains in this list originate from one sample, sequenced in a study of blood T cell repertoires in COVID-19 (TCRdb year 2020). Library preparation was by the immunoSEQ multiplex PCR assay. What TCRdb holds here is the immuneACCESS table cut down to in-frame rearrangements. Part of the clones is not present; checked against another copy, under half of the missing clones reflect an unresolved V gene, and the others are unexplained. The sample table holds almost 500,000 clones, of which roughly nine tenths were seen once. The ten largest account for roughly 8% of the sample. The sample consisted of PBMCs or T cells enriched from blood (not recorded which). Receptors were obtained from an older woman who had recovered from COVID-19.

This chain joins TRBV25-1 and TRBJ1-1, with TRBD1 as a possible D gene (6 bases). CDR3 size: 16 residues. CDR1 and CDR2 (germline): MGHDK, SYGVNS. V dropped 2 bases and J dropped 4 bases, with 17 bases sitting between them. The CDR3 coding sequence is TGTGCCAGCAGTGAAGTCCAGGGTAGGGGGGGCACTGAAGCTTTCTTT. It is translated as CASSEVQGRGGTEAFF.

V usage is TRBV5-1 and J usage is TRBJ1-6; 7 bases fit TRBD1. Germline assignment: CDR1 SGHRS and CDR2 YFSETQ. The CDR3 spans 15 residues. The trim removed 0 bases at V and 7 bases at J, leaving 4 bases unmatched. CDR3 sequence: CASSLGQGENSPLHF. CDR3 in DNA: TGCGCCAGCAGCTTGGGACAGGGAGAGAATTCACCCCTCCACTTT. The whole variable domain, remainder taken from reference TRBV5-1 and TRBJ1-6, is KAGVTQTPRYLIKTRGQQVTLSCSPISGHRSVSWYQQTPGQGLQFLFEYFSETQRNKGNFPGRFSGRQFSNSRSEMNVSTLELGDSALYLCASSLGQGENSPLHFGNGTRLTVT.

The V and J genes are TRBV2 and TRBJ1-2; D is undetermined. V gave up 4 bases and J gave up 1 base, with 7 bases separating them. CDR3 length: 13 residues. The germline CDR1 and CDR2 sequences are SNHLY and FYNNEI. The CDR3 spells CASSARVNYGYTF. CDR3 coding DNA: TGTGCCAGCAGTGCCCGGGTTAACTATGGCTACACCTTC.

This clone was recorded only once. This chain joins TRBV24-1 and TRBJ2-1; D is perhaps TRBD2 (5 bases). The V gene lost 3 bases and the J gene lost 9 bases, with 8 bases spanning the gap. The CDR3 totals 12 residues. Germline CDR1 and CDR2: KGHDR and SFDVKD. CDR3 residues: CATSDHGGEQFF. The DNA of the CDR3 is TGTGCCACCAGTGATCATGGAGGTGAGCAGTTCTTC.

This chain joins TRBV5-6 and TRBJ1-2; D remains ambiguous. This CDR3 spans 12 amino acids. V dropped 3 bases and J dropped 5 bases, with 8 bases sitting between them. CDR1 and CDR2 from the germline V gene are SGHDT and YYEEEE. CDR3 residues: CASSSGLYGYTF. The DNA of the CDR3 is TGTGCCAGCAGCTCAGGACTTTATGGCTACACCTTC. Full variable domain (outside the CDR3, taken from reference TRBV5-6 and TRBJ1-2): DAGVTQSPTHLIKTRGQQVTLRCSPKSGHDTVSWYQQALGQGPQFIFQYYEEEERQRGNFPDRFSGHQFPNYSSELNVNALLLGDSALYLCASSSGLYGYTFGSGTRLTVV.

The chain links TRBV24-1 to TRBJ2-3; 10 nucleotides align to TRBD1. Germline V CDR1 and CDR2: KGHDR, SFDVKD. This CDR3 is 15 amino acids long. Trimming removed 9 bases from V and 2 bases from J; junction bases left unmatched: 7. The CDR3 sequence: CATHSGTGATDTQYF. CDR3 sequence (DNA): TGTGCCACCCACTCCGGGACAGGGGCCACAGATACGCAGTATTTT.

The V gene is TRBV2, the J gene TRBJ1-2, with 8 nucleotides matching TRBD1. The CDR3 is 14 amino acids. V shed 6 bases, J shed 0 bases, and the junction held 3 bases outside the gene matches. The germline V gene encodes CDR1 SNHLY and CDR2 FYNNEI. The CDR3 DNA reads TGTGCCAGCAGCGAGGGACAGGCTAACTATGGCTACACCTTC. Amino acid sequence: CASSEGQANYGYTF.